These 5 T cell receptor beta chains share one sample of origin, sequenced in a study of T cell responses to AZD1222 COVID-19 vaccine. TCRdb's copy holds only in-frame clones and misses some; the assay was immunoSEQ multiplex PCR. Seen here are some 150,000 clones, roughly nine tenths observed once, and the top ten hold 3% to 4%. Source: peripheral blood, taken 28 days after the second AZD1222 dose. These receptors were taken from an adult who received the AZD1222 COVID-19 vaccine.

J is TRBJ2-1 and V is TRBV11-3; 8 bases fit TRBD2. Per the germline V gene, CDR1 is SGHNT and CDR2 is YENEEA. The CDR3 has 18 amino acids. V was pared by 0 bases and J by 0 bases, with 7 bases of the junction left unmatched. The CDR3, as DNA: TGTGCCAGCAGCTTAGAGGGCAGCGGGAGTAGCTCCTACAATGAGCAGTTCTTC. Translating gives CASSLEGSGSSSYNEQFF.

This clone was detected only a few times. This rearrangement joins TRBV27 to TRBJ1-1; a possible D gene is TRBD1 (5 bases). V gave up 5 bases and J gave up 3 bases, with 10 bases separating them. Germline values: CDR1 MNHEY, CDR2 SMNVEV (reference sequence). This CDR3 spans 13 amino acids. The CDR3 nucleotides read TGTGCCAGCAGTGTGCAGGGCTACACTGAAGCTTTCTTT. Translating gives CASSVQGYTEAFF.

The CDR3 DNA reads as TGTGCCACCAGTGATCCCTCGGGCAGGGTAGATCAGCCCCAGCATTTT. Translated: CATSDPSGRVDQPQHF. The rearrangement links TRBV24-1 to TRBJ1-5; possible D gene TRBD1, 5 bases. The CDR3 runs 16 residues. V was clipped by 3 bases and J by 5 bases, with 16 bases between them. The germline gives CDR1 KGHDR, CDR2 SFDVKD.

The rearrangement uses TRBV6-5 and TRBJ2-3; D ambiguous. Germline CDR1 and CDR2: MNHEY and SVGAGI. V was cut by 7 bases and J by 0 bases, with 8 bases left in between. This CDR3 contains 13 residues. Here the CDR3 DNA reads TGTGCCAGCACCTTGGGGAGCACAGATACGCAGTATTTT. Encoded protein: CASTLGSTDTQYF.

J is TRBJ1-4 and V is TRBV5-5; a weak D match, TRBD1 (5 bases). V was cut by 4 bases and J by 4 bases, with 14 bases left in between. The CDR3 loop spans 15 amino acids. Germline-derived CDR1 and CDR2 are SGHKS and YYEKEE (reference sequence). The CDR3: CASSAPQGGNEKLFF. The CDR3, as DNA: TGTGCCAGCAGCGCCCCCCAGGGAGGTAATGAAAAACTGTTTTTT.